Listed below are T cell receptor beta chains from one sample, sequenced in a study of shared clonotypes between healthy human individuals. Assay: immunoSEQ multiplex PCR; the TCRdb copy retains only in-frame clones and omits some. The sample contains roughly 590,000 clones, around 95% of which appear only once. The sequencing sample was made of naive CD8+ T cells sorted from blood. These receptors all come from a woman in her twenties or thirties in good health. Both conserved end residues are part of each CDR3. Each record gives: clone size, D gene, J gene, V gene, CDR3 protein, CDR3 DNA. The D gene is left open where the match is weak. The listing skips clone size in some rows; elsewhere it reads once, few, many or a size class.

clone_size: -; d_call: -; j_call: TRBJ2-3; v_call: TRBV11-2; cdr3_aa: CASSLHSDTQYF; cdr3_nt: TGTGCCAGCAGCTTACATTCAGATACGCAGTATTTT
clone_size: -; d_call: TRBD2; j_call: TRBJ2-1; v_call: TRBV27; cdr3_aa: CASSLWPGLASYNEQFF; cdr3_nt: TGTGCCAGCAGTTTGTGGCCGGGACTAGCGAGCTACAATGAGCAGTTCTTC
clone_size: -; d_call: -; j_call: TRBJ2-1; v_call: TRBV9; cdr3_aa: CASSVADSYNEQFF; cdr3_nt: TGTGCCAGCAGCGTCGCGGACTCCTACAATGAGCAGTTCTTC
clone_size: -; d_call: -; j_call: TRBJ1-5; v_call: TRBV6-5; cdr3_aa: CASSERQGTQPQHF; cdr3_nt: TGTGCCAGCAGTGAACGGCAGGGGACGCAGCCCCAGCATTTT
clone_size: -; d_call: -; j_call: TRBJ2-7; v_call: TRBV28; cdr3_aa: CASRGNREGNTYEQYF; cdr3_nt: TGTGCCAGCAGGGGAAACAGGGAAGGGAATACCTACGAGCAGTACTTC
clone_size: once; d_call: -; j_call: TRBJ2-7; v_call: TRBV18; cdr3_aa: CASSPSSYEQYF; cdr3_nt: TGTGCCAGCTCACCATCGAGTTACGAGCAGTACTTC
clone_size: -; d_call: -; j_call: TRBJ1-1; v_call: TRBV6-5; cdr3_aa: CASTIDGGGTEAFF; cdr3_nt: TGTGCCAGCACGATCGACGGGGGAGGGACTGAAGCTTTCTTT
clone_size: -; d_call: -; j_call: TRBJ2-7; v_call: TRBV5-1; cdr3_aa: CASSLGSGVEQYF; cdr3_nt: TGCGCCAGCAGCTTGGGGTCGGGGGTCGAGCAGTACTTC
clone_size: -; d_call: -; j_call: TRBJ2-1; v_call: TRBV27; cdr3_aa: CASSLYGVGPTHEQFF; cdr3_nt: TGTGCCAGCAGTTTATACGGTGTGGGACCGACCCATGAGCAGTTCTTC
clone_size: once; d_call: TRBD2; j_call: TRBJ2-7; v_call: TRBV6-6; cdr3_aa: CASSRTSTYEQYF; cdr3_nt: TGTGCCAGCAGTCGGACTAGCACCTACGAGCAGTACTTC
clone_size: -; d_call: -; j_call: TRBJ2-7; v_call: TRBV6-1; cdr3_aa: CASSEANYEQYF; cdr3_nt: TGTGCCAGCAGTGAAGCCAACTACGAGCAGTACTTC
clone_size: -; d_call: -; j_call: TRBJ2-7; v_call: TRBV6-6; cdr3_aa: CASSYSQGYEQYF; cdr3_nt: TGTGCCAGCAGTTACTCCCAGGGCTACGAGCAGTACTTC
clone_size: -; d_call: TRBD2; j_call: TRBJ2-2; v_call: TRBV19; cdr3_aa: CASSIDVEASGITGELFF; cdr3_nt: TGTGCCAGTAGTATAGATGTGGAGGCTAGCGGGATTACCGGGGAGCTGTTTTTT
clone_size: -; d_call: TRBD2; j_call: TRBJ2-1; v_call: TRBV10-1; cdr3_aa: CASSDPGLAGGPDNEQFF; cdr3_nt: TGCGCCAGCAGTGACCCGGGGTTAGCGGGAGGGCCCGACAATGAGCAGTTCTTC
clone_size: -; d_call: -; j_call: TRBJ2-7; v_call: TRBV27; cdr3_aa: CASSSGEARREQYF; cdr3_nt: TGTGCCAGCAGCTCCGGGGAGGCACGGAGGGAGCAGTACTTC
clone_size: -; d_call: -; j_call: TRBJ1-2; v_call: TRBV2; cdr3_aa: CASIISYGYTF; cdr3_nt: TGTGCCAGCATCATCAGCTATGGCTACACCTTC
clone_size: -; d_call: TRBD1; j_call: TRBJ2-3; v_call: TRBV4-1; cdr3_aa: CASSQVAQGLTDTQYF; cdr3_nt: TGCGCCAGCAGCCAAGTAGCACAGGGGCTCACAGATACGCAGTATTTT
clone_size: -; d_call: TRBD2; j_call: TRBJ2-2; v_call: TRBV2; cdr3_aa: CASSGSSGSRYGTGELFF; cdr3_nt: TGTGCCAGCAGTGGTTCTAGCGGGAGTCGGTATGGCACCGGGGAGCTGTTTTTT
clone_size: -; d_call: TRBD2; j_call: TRBJ2-2; v_call: TRBV6-5; cdr3_aa: CASTELAATGELFF; cdr3_nt: TGTGCCAGCACTGAACTAGCGGCCACCGGGGAGCTGTTTTTT
clone_size: -; d_call: TRBD1; j_call: TRBJ1-1; v_call: TRBV19; cdr3_aa: CASRLGDRWNTEAFF; cdr3_nt: TGTGCCAGTAGGCTTGGGGACAGATGGAACACTGAAGCTTTCTTT
clone_size: -; d_call: TRBD2; j_call: TRBJ2-3; v_call: TRBV19; cdr3_aa: CASSIGAGGRRDTQYF; cdr3_nt: TGTGCCAGTAGTATCGGAGCGGGAGGGAGGCGGGATACGCAGTATTTT
clone_size: -; d_call: -; j_call: TRBJ2-2; v_call: TRBV5-8; cdr3_aa: CASSYGQIGELFF; cdr3_nt: TGTGCCAGCAGCTACGGACAGATCGGGGAGCTGTTTTTT
clone_size: once; d_call: -; j_call: TRBJ1-2; v_call: TRBV7-9; cdr3_aa: CASSLGGEDYGYTF; cdr3_nt: TGTGCCAGCAGCTTAGGGGGGGAGGACTATGGCTACACCTTC
clone_size: -; d_call: -; j_call: TRBJ2-7; v_call: TRBV5-4; cdr3_aa: CASSLSGVHEQYF; cdr3_nt: TGTGCCAGCAGCTTATCGGGAGTCCACGAGCAGTACTTC
clone_size: -; d_call: TRBD1; j_call: TRBJ2-3; v_call: TRBV7-9; cdr3_aa: CASSLPSGTGKHTQYF; cdr3_nt: TGTGCCAGCTCCTTACCTTCAGGGACAGGGAAACATACGCAGTATTTT
clone_size: -; d_call: -; j_call: TRBJ2-1; v_call: TRBV6-5; cdr3_aa: CASSRRLVAYNEQFF; cdr3_nt: TGTGCCAGCAGTCGTCGCCTTGTGGCCTACAATGAGCAGTTCTTC
clone_size: -; d_call: TRBD1; j_call: TRBJ2-1; v_call: TRBV7-9; cdr3_aa: CASSLGQGRNEQFF; cdr3_nt: TGTGCCAGCAGCTTAGGACAGGGGAGGAATGAGCAGTTCTTC
clone_size: -; d_call: -; j_call: TRBJ1-1; v_call: TRBV4-1; cdr3_aa: CASSPGGGTEAFF; cdr3_nt: TGCGCCAGCAGCCCCGGGGGAGGCACTGAAGCTTTCTTT
clone_size: -; d_call: -; j_call: TRBJ1-3; v_call: TRBV2; cdr3_aa: CASKTTDPPGNTIYF; cdr3_nt: TGTGCCAGCAAAACGACGGACCCTCCTGGAAACACCATATATTTT
clone_size: -; d_call: -; j_call: TRBJ1-2; v_call: TRBV5-4; cdr3_aa: CASSLEFSNYGYTF; cdr3_nt: TGTGCCAGCAGCTTGGAGTTCAGCAACTATGGCTACACCTTC
clone_size: -; d_call: -; j_call: TRBJ1-1; v_call: TRBV4-1; cdr3_aa: CASSQGGEMNTEAFF; cdr3_nt: TGCGCCAGCAGCCAAGGGGGCGAAATGAACACTGAAGCTTTCTTT
clone_size: -; d_call: -; j_call: TRBJ2-7; v_call: TRBV15; cdr3_aa: CATSSLRRLRDEQYF; cdr3_nt: TGTGCCACCAGCAGTCTCAGGCGGCTCCGGGACGAGCAGTACTTC
clone_size: -; d_call: TRBD2; j_call: TRBJ2-5; v_call: TRBV9; cdr3_aa: CASSGETSGGYQETQYF; cdr3_nt: TGTGCCAGCAGCGGGGAGACTAGCGGGGGATACCAAGAGACCCAGTACTTC
clone_size: -; d_call: TRBD2; j_call: TRBJ2-7; v_call: TRBV28; cdr3_aa: CASSLLAGELQGGQYF; cdr3_nt: TGTGCCAGCAGCCTGCTGGCGGGAGAGCTCCAAGGCGGGCAGTACTTC
clone_size: -; d_call: TRBD2; j_call: TRBJ2-7; v_call: TRBV6-1; cdr3_aa: CASRASGSYEQYF; cdr3_nt: TGTGCCAGCAGGGCTAGCGGCTCCTACGAGCAGTACTTC
clone_size: -; d_call: TRBD1; j_call: TRBJ1-4; v_call: TRBV5-3; cdr3_aa: CARSPPGTAQTQNEKLFF; cdr3_nt: TGTGCCAGAAGCCCCCCCGGGACAGCCCAAACCCAGAATGAAAAACTGTTTTTT
clone_size: -; d_call: -; j_call: TRBJ2-5; v_call: TRBV27; cdr3_aa: CASSPGSTNVETQYF; cdr3_nt: TGTGCCAGCAGTCCCGGGTCTACCAACGTGGAGACCCAGTACTTC
clone_size: -; d_call: -; j_call: TRBJ2-7; v_call: TRBV6-1; cdr3_aa: CASRPARGLSYEQYF; cdr3_nt: TGTGCCAGCAGGCCTGCTCGCGGACTCTCCTACGAGCAGTACTTC
clone_size: -; d_call: -; j_call: TRBJ2-7; v_call: TRBV2; cdr3_aa: CASSEALRATYEQYF; cdr3_nt: TGTGCCAGCAGTGAAGCGCTGAGGGCCACCTACGAGCAGTACTTC
clone_size: -; d_call: -; j_call: TRBJ2-2; v_call: TRBV29-1; cdr3_aa: CSVEGWDTGELFF; cdr3_nt: TGCAGCGTTGAAGGGTGGGACACCGGGGAGCTGTTTTTT
clone_size: -; d_call: -; j_call: TRBJ2-7; v_call: TRBV4-1; cdr3_aa: CASSQGKYSYEQYF; cdr3_nt: TGCGCCAGCAGCCAAGGAAAATATTCCTACGAGCAGTACTTC
clone_size: once; d_call: TRBD1; j_call: TRBJ2-7; v_call: TRBV19; cdr3_aa: CASRQGGSYEQYF; cdr3_nt: TGTGCCAGTCGACAGGGGGGCTCCTACGAGCAGTACTTC
clone_size: -; d_call: -; j_call: TRBJ2-7; v_call: TRBV27; cdr3_aa: CASSSFGGGTYEQYF; cdr3_nt: TGTGCCAGCAGTTCATTCGGAGGGGGGACCTACGAGCAGTACTTC
clone_size: -; d_call: -; j_call: TRBJ1-4; v_call: TRBV28; cdr3_aa: CASTLGFEKLFF; cdr3_nt: TGTGCCAGTACGTTGGGGTTTGAAAAACTGTTTTTT
clone_size: -; d_call: -; j_call: TRBJ1-2; v_call: TRBV4-1; cdr3_aa: CASSQDLGQGLRYGYTF; cdr3_nt: TGCGCCAGCAGCCAAGATCTTGGCCAGGGATTAAGATATGGCTACACCTTC
clone_size: -; d_call: -; j_call: TRBJ2-7; v_call: TRBV2; cdr3_aa: CASSEGAGYYEQYF; cdr3_nt: TGTGCCAGCAGTGAGGGCGCGGGATACTACGAGCAGTACTTC
clone_size: -; d_call: -; j_call: TRBJ1-1; v_call: TRBV6-5; cdr3_aa: CASNFREGTNTEAFF; cdr3_nt: TGTGCCAGCAATTTCAGGGAAGGGACCAACACTGAAGCTTTCTTT